The 10 T cell receptor beta chains reported below all come from one sample, sequenced in a study of cytomegalovirus exposure and HLA in healthy donors. Profiling relied on immunoSEQ multiplex PCR, and the TCRdb table lists in-frame clones only, not all of them. Of 150,000 to 200,000 clones listed, about 90% are singletons. The specimen was PBMCs. The receptors here all came from a woman between 18 and 30 years old in good health and CMV-seropositive.

The rearrangement uses TRBV12-5 and TRBJ2-1, with D hard to call. Germline CDR1 is LGHNT and CDR2 is FRNRAP. This CDR3 comprises 13 residues. V was clipped by 3 bases and J by 9 bases, with 12 bases between them. CDR3 loop: CASGFLTGREQFF. The CDR3 DNA reads as TGTGCTAGTGGTTTCCTTACTGGGCGTGAGCAGTTCTTC.

The V and J genes are TRBV9 and TRBJ1-1; D call uncertain. CDR3 length: 15 amino acids. Trimming pared 0 bases from V and 1 base from J, leaving 10 bases between. Germline CDR1 SGDLS, CDR2 YYNGEE. The CDR3 region has the DNA TGTGCCAGCAGCGTAGGTACAGATACGAACACTGAAGCTTTCTTT. It translates to CASSVGTDTNTEAFF.

The chain joins TRBV28 to TRBJ1-1; no clear D gene. The CDR3 runs 14 residues. Trimming took 7 bases from V and 2 from J, leaving 14 bases between them. The germline V gene encodes CDR1 MDHEN and CDR2 SYDVKM. DNA of the CDR3: TGTGCCAGCACCGAAGTCGACACTAACACTGAAGCTTTCTTT. This gives the protein CASTEVDTNTEAFF.

The chain links TRBV10-1 to TRBJ2-2; the match to TRBD1 covers 7 bases. Germline CDR1 reads WNHNN; CDR2 reads SYGVQD (reference sequence). The length of the CDR3 is 14 residues. The J segment lost 1 base and the V segment lost 8 bases, leaving 4 bases of the junction unmatched. The CDR3 region has the DNA TGCGCCAGCTCAAGGACAGGGAACACCGGGGAGCTGTTTTTT. It codes for CASSRTGNTGELFF.

The V and J genes are TRBV11-2 and TRBJ2-1, with a weak D call TRBD2 (6 bases). The CDR3 totals 15 residues. Germline V gene sequence: CDR1 SGHAT, CDR2 FQNNGV. V was cut by 2 bases and J by 2 bases, with 10 bases left in between. The CDR3 loop is CASSLIPGAYNEQFF. CDR3 sequence (DNA): TGTGCCAGCAGCTTAATTCCGGGGGCCTACAATGAGCAGTTCTTC.

The V gene is TRBV6-1, the J gene TRBJ2-3, with 13 bases fitting TRBD2. V lost 4 bases to trimming and J lost 3 bases; unmatched junction nucleotides: 7. Germline loops: CDR1 MNHNS, CDR2 SASEGT. CDR3 length: 17 amino acids. The CDR3 DNA follows: TGTGCCAGCAGTGGACTAGCGGGAGGAGAAAGGACAGATACGCAGTATTTT. Protein product: CASSGLAGGERTDTQYF.

V usage is TRBV10-3 and J usage is TRBJ1-4, with TRBD1 matching over 7 bases. Germline CDR1 ENHRY, CDR2 SYGVKD. CDR3 length: 15 amino acids. Trimming cost V 6 bases and J 6 bases; bases outside gene matches: 10. The CDR3 region has the DNA TGTGCCATCAGCTCGCGACAGGGCGGGGATGAAAAACTGTTTTTT. Amino acid sequence: CAISSRQGGDEKLFF.

V is TRBV7-9 and J is TRBJ1-1; tentative D call: TRBD1 (6 bases). Germline lookup yields CDR1 SEHNR and CDR2 FQNEAQ (reference sequence). The V and J ends lost 5 bases and 4 bases respectively, with 26 bases between them. This CDR3 is 18 amino acids long. The CDR3 sequence is CASSLGRVGTHRSTEAFF. The CDR3, as DNA: TGTGCCAGCAGCCTCGGCCGGGTCGGGACACACCGGAGCACTGAAGCTTTCTTT.

The V call is TRBV27, the J call TRBJ1-1; the D gene is possibly TRBD1 (5 bases). CDR1 is MNHEY, CDR2 SMNVEV, per germline (reference sequence). The CDR3 spans 13 residues. The V end lost 6 bases, the J end lost 1 base, and 9 bases lay between the germline ends. The CDR3 nucleotides read TGTGCCAGCAGGTACAGGTGGAACACTGAAGCTTTCTTT. As protein: CASRYRWNTEAFF.

This chain joins TRBV4-3 and TRBJ2-5, with D hard to call. The germline gives CDR1 LGHNA, CDR2 YSLEER. The V end lost 4 bases, the J end lost 1 base, and 10 bases lay between the germline ends. The CDR3 spans 14 residues. CDR3 DNA sequence: TGCGCCAGCAGCCCCGACTTTATCCAAGAGACCCAGTACTTC. Translated: CASSPDFIQETQYF.